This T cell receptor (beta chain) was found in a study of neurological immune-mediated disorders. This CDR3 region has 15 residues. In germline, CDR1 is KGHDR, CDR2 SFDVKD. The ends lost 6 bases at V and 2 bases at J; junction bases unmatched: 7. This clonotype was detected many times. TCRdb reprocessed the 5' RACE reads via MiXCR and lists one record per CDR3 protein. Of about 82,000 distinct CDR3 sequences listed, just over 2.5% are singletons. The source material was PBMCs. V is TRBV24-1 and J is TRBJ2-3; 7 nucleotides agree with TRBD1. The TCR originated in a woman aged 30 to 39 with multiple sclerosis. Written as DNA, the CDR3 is TGTGCCACCAGTCCAGGGGGTACCTCCACAGATACGCAGTATTTT. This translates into CATSPGGTSTDTQYF.